This TCR beta chain was identified in a study of cytomegalovirus exposure and HLA in healthy donors. As concerns this clone: The antigen remains unidentified.

Germline CDR1 reads SGHRS; CDR2 reads YFSETQ. The CDR3 has 13 residues. The germline V and J ends were trimmed by 4 bases and 0 bases, with 7 bases remaining between them. This PCR relied on a set of 60 Vbeta primers and 13 Jbeta primers. TCRdb keeps only in-frame clones here, not all; method: immunoSEQ multiplex PCR. This sample has 100,000 to 150,000 clones, with 81% found just once. Study-wide points: Reported findings show TCR beta sequences accurately forecast HLA-A and HLA-B alleles in most subjects. Researchers catalogued some 160 TCR beta chains as cytomegalovirus-associated.

The specimen sequenced was PBMCs. The chain employs TRBV5-1 and TRBJ2-5, with a possible D match to TRBD2 (6 bases). This sequence was found in a woman between 40 and 55 years old in good health and CMV-seronegative. The CDR3 region is CASSGGNQETQYF. The CDR3 DNA sequence: TGCGCCAGCAGCGGGGGGAACCAAGAGACCCAGTACTTC.